Below are 18 T cell receptor beta chains sequenced from a single sample in a study of blood T cell repertoires in COVID-19. Measured with immunoSEQ multiplex PCR; TCRdb has only the in-frame clones, and not every one. Among 250,000 to 350,000 clones listed, around 89% were seen once. The sequencing sample was made of peripheral blood. The receptors here all came from a man under 40 with acute or convalescent COVID-19.

V is TRBV29-1 and J is TRBJ1-1, with D perhaps matching TRBD1 (5 bases). The V end was cut by 2 bases, the J end by 5 bases, with 12 bases between. Germline V lookup: CDR1 SQVTM, CDR2 ANQGSEA. The CDR3 runs 13 residues. DNA for the CDR3: TGCAGCGTTGAAAGGGACTCGGGGACTGAAGCTTTCTTT. Amino acid sequence: CSVERDSGTEAFF.

The V gene is TRBV12-3 or TRBV12-4, the J gene TRBJ1-5, with 9 bases fitting TRBD1. The CDR3 totals 12 residues. V trimming: 8 bases; J trimming: 5 bases; junction bases outside the gene matches: 1. Here the CDR3 DNA reads TGTGCCAGCCGGGACAGGGATCAGCCCCAGCATTTT. Encoded protein: CASRDRDQPQHF.

In this sample, this clone turned up once. This chain uses TRBV2 with TRBJ1-6, with 7 bases identical to TRBD1. This CDR3 has 15 residues. Germline V gene data show CDR1 as SNHLY and CDR2 as FYNNEI. With V trimmed by 8 bases and J by 7 bases, 11 bases remained unmatched. CDR3: CASGSQGVKNSPLHF. The CDR3 region has the DNA TGTGCCAGCGGATCTCAGGGGGTGAAGAATTCACCCCTCCACTTT. The variable domain in full, with the rest retrieved from reference TRBV2 and TRBJ1-6, is EPEVTQTPSHQVTQMGQEVILRCVPISNHLYFYWYRQILGQKVEFLVSFYNNEISEKSEIFDDQFSVERPDGSNFTLKIRSTKLEDSAMYFCASGSQGVKNSPLHFGNGTRLTVT.

This clone was detected once. This rearrangement joins TRBV5-1 to TRBJ2-7; D is possibly TRBD1 (5 bases). Per germline, CDR1 SGHRS and CDR2 YFSETQ. The CDR3 loop spans 14 amino acids. The V end was cut by 4 bases, the J end by 2 bases, with 13 bases between. CDR3 amino acids: CASSLETATYEQYF. In DNA, the CDR3 is TGCGCCAGCAGCCTGGAGACAGCCACCTACGAGCAGTACTTC.

The chain links TRBV6-4 to TRBJ2-1; D remains unclear. V lost 4 bases and J lost 3, with 13 bases in between. The germline CDR1 and CDR2 sequences are MRHNA and SNTAGT. This CDR3 has 15 residues. The DNA of the CDR3 is TGTGCCAGCAGTGGTGCGAGCACTCACTACAATGAGCAGTTCTTC. Encoded protein: CASSGASTHYNEQFF.

The J gene is TRBJ2-1, the V gene TRBV11-3; 12 nucleotides align to TRBD2. Trimming removed 5 bases from V and 9 bases from J; junction bases left unmatched: 5. The germline gives CDR1 SGHNT, CDR2 YENEEA. The CDR3 is 14 residues long. CDR3 sequence: CASSASGGAGEQFF. The CDR3 DNA follows: TGTGCCAGCAGCGCTAGCGGGGGGGCCGGTGAGCAGTTCTTC.

A few counts support this clone. The gene calls are TRBV28 and TRBJ1-4, with D perhaps TRBD1 (5 bases). The ends were cut back, 3 bases at V and 4 bases at J, with 9 bases in the middle. Germline CDR1 and CDR2: MDHEN and SYDVKM. The CDR3 contains 14 residues. CDR3 sequence (DNA): TGTGCCAGCAGTTTCCCGGGACTTAATGAAAAACTGTTTTTT. Translating gives CASSFPGLNEKLFF. Looking up the rest from reference TRBV28 and TRBJ1-4 gives the full variable domain: DVKVTQSSRYLVKRTGEKVFLECVQDMDHENMFWYRQDPGLGLRLIYFSYDVKMKEKGDIPEGYSVSREKKERFSLILESASTNQTSMYLCASSFPGLNEKLFFGSGTQLSVL.

The rearrangement links TRBV7-8 to TRBJ2-3; TRBD2 might be the D (7 bases). Germline-derived CDR1 and CDR2 are SGHVS and FQNEAQ. The CDR3 contains 17 residues. Between the trimmed V and J ends, which lost 8 bases and 9 bases, there was a span of 30 bases. DNA for the CDR3: TGTGCCAGCTCCCCTCCAGGGGCGGGGGCCGGAAAGGGGACGCAGTATTTT. The encoded protein is CASSPPGAGAGKGTQYF.

This clone was observed a handful of times. This chain links TRBV2 with TRBJ1-6; D unclear. V was cut by 7 bases and J by 1 base, with 8 bases left in between. The germline gives CDR1 SNHLY, CDR2 FYNNEI. The CDR3 sequence is 14 residues long. CDR3 sequence: CASNQQSYNSPLHF. The CDR3 DNA follows: TGTGCCAGCAACCAACAGTCCTATAATTCACCCCTCCACTTT.

This sequence joins TRBV28 and TRBJ1-2; 9 nucleotides agree with TRBD1. The CDR3 contains 19 residues. Germline CDR1 is MDHEN and CDR2 is SYDVKM. With 2 bases clipped from V and 1 base from J, the junction kept 14 bases outside the gene matches. The CDR3 here is CASSLLIRGQGQGNYGYTF. The DNA of the CDR3 is TGTGCCAGCAGTTTACTCATACGTGGACAGGGGCAGGGTAACTATGGCTACACCTTC.

This chain connects TRBV5-1 to TRBJ2-4, with D tentatively TRBD2 (6 bases). V was shortened by 4 bases and J by 1 base, with 9 bases between the two germline ends. The CDR3 covers 14 residues. Germline V gene lookup returns CDR1 SGHRS and CDR2 YFSETQ. The CDR3 bases are TGCGCCAGCAGCACGGGAGAGGCCAAAAACATTCAGTACTTC. Translation: CASSTGEAKNIQYF.

The chain uses TRBV30 and TRBJ2-1, with TRBD2 matching over 8 bases. V gave up 8 bases and J gave up 0 bases; unmatched junction bases: 3. The germline V gene has CDR1 GTSNPN and CDR2 SVGIG (reference sequence). The CDR3 extends over 13 amino acids. The CDR3 DNA reads as TGTGCCGCCGGGGGGGGCTCCTACAATGAGCAGTTCTTC. Its translation: CAAGGGSYNEQFF.

The rearrangement joins TRBV12-3 or TRBV12-4 to TRBJ2-2; D is undetermined. The CDR3 is made up of 12 amino acids. V lost 3 bases and J 4 bases, leaving 3 bases between the germline ends. The CDR3 coding sequence is TGTGCCAGCAGTTTTCTCACCGGGGAGCTGTTTTTT. Translating gives CASSFLTGELFF.

The gene calls are TRBV5-6 and TRBJ2-2; possibly TRBD1 for D (6 bases). CDR1 and CDR2 from the germline V gene are SGHDT and YYEEEE. This CDR3 has 16 residues. Trimming took 6 bases from V and 4 from J, leaving 19 bases between them. The CDR3 region is CASISRGRGGTGELFF. In DNA form, the CDR3 reads TGTGCCAGCATCTCCCGGGGCAGGGGTGGCACCGGGGAGCTGTTTTTT.

J is TRBJ1-4 and V is TRBV18; D gene unclear. V lost 4 bases and J 7 bases, leaving 13 bases between the germline ends. In germline, CDR1 is KGHSH, CDR2 LQKENI. CDR3 length equals 14 residues. CDR3 bases: TGTGCCAGCTCACGCACGAGTTTACTTGAAAAACTGTTTTTT. It codes for CASSRTSLLEKLFF.

The V call is TRBV10-3, the J call TRBJ1-1, with TRBD1 matching 7 bases. Unmatched junction bases numbered 7, after V lost 0 bases and J lost 6 bases. The CDR3 totals 15 residues. Germline V gives CDR1 ENHRY, CDR2 SYGVKD. CDR3 sequence (DNA): TGTGCCATCAGTGAGTCGACAGGGCCGCGGGCTGAAGCTTTCTTT. It codes for CAISESTGPRAEAFF.

The V and J genes are TRBV5-1 and TRBJ2-7; 8 nucleotides line up with TRBD2. This CDR3 spans 15 amino acids. V shed 2 bases, J shed 4 bases, and the junction held 8 bases outside the gene matches. Germline CDR1 is SGHRS and CDR2 is YFSETQ. CDR3 sequence: CASSLTAGEGYEQYF. For the CDR3, the DNA is TGCGCCAGCAGCTTAACAGCGGGGGAGGGTTACGAGCAGTACTTC.

This clone was seen only a few times. The chain links TRBV3-1 (or the pseudogene TRBV3-2) to TRBJ1-4; 9 bases are shared with TRBD1. This CDR3 has 14 residues. Germline V CDR1 and CDR2: LGHDT, YNNKEL (reference sequence). With 4 bases clipped from V and 8 bases from J, the junction kept 5 bases outside the gene matches. The CDR3 loop reads CASSPTGGVEKLFF. CDR3 nucleotides: TGTGCCAGCAGCCCGACAGGGGGAGTCGAAAAACTGTTTTTT.